These 4 T cell receptor beta chains were all obtained from the same sample, sequenced in a study of memory CD8 T cells in hepatitis C reinfection. Profiled with immunoSEQ multiplex PCR; TCRdb holds only in-frame clones, not every one. The profile shows about 43,000 clones, 89% of them singletons. Specified time point: late/post reinfection, 12 to 24 weeks after detection. The sorted cells went straight to TCR sequencing with no prior in vitro expansion. Sequenced material: naive CD8+ T cells sorted from blood. The receptors here all came from a man between 18 and 29 years old with hepatitis C virus infection.

The chain links TRBV21-1 to TRBJ2-1; TRBD2 reflects the table's D call only, with no check against the DNA. TRBV21-1 is a recognized pseudogene. The CDR3 length is 20 residues. The CDR3 DNA is TGTGCCAGCAGCACCCCGCCCGGAAGCGGGGGTACCCCCTCCTACAATGAGCAGTTCTTC. This encodes CASSTPPGSGGTPSYNEQFF.

This clone has only one observation. The rearrangement joins TRBV7-3 to TRBJ2-2; TRBD2 matches 14 bases. V shed 4 bases and J 6 bases; nucleotides not matched to a gene: 1. This CDR3 is 15 amino acids long. CDR1 is SGHTA and CDR2 is FQGTGA in the germline V gene. CDR3 region: CASSSTSGRAGELFF. The CDR3 nucleotides are TGTGCCAGCAGCTCGACTAGCGGGAGGGCCGGGGAGCTGTTTTTT.

This clone came up once. The chain joins TRBV7-2 to TRBJ2-2; 10 bases are a match to TRBD2. Germline-derived CDR1 and CDR2 are SGHTA and FQGNSA. V shed 1 base, J shed 5 bases, and the junction held 1 base outside the gene matches. The CDR3 has 15 amino acids. CDR3 residues: CASSLVLAGTGELFF. CDR3 coding DNA: TGTGCCAGCAGCTTAGTACTAGCGGGAACCGGGGAGCTGTTTTTT.

This clone has a single count. The CDR3: CASSLGGGTYEQYF. The CDR3 DNA reads as TGTGCCAGCAGCTTAGGGGGGGGCACCTACGAGCAGTACTTC. V is TRBV11-2 and J is TRBJ2-5; tentative D call: TRBD2 (7 bases). TRBJ2-7 matches the DNA end more closely, so the J call is doubtful. Germline CDR1 is SGHAT and CDR2 is FQNNGV. The CDR3 is 14 residues long.